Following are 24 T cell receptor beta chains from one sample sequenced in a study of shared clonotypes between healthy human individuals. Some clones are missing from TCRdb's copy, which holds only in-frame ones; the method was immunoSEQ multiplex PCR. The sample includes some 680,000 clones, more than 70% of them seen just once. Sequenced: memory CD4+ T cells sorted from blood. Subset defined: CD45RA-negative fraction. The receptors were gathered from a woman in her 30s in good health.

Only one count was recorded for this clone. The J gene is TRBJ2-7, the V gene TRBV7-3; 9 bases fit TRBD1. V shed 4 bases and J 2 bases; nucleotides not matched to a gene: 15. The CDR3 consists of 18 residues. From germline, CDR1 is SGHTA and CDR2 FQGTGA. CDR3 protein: CASSSRPGTGTEAYEQYF. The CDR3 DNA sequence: TGTGCCAGCAGCTCTCGTCCCGGGACAGGGACAGAAGCCTACGAGCAGTACTTC.

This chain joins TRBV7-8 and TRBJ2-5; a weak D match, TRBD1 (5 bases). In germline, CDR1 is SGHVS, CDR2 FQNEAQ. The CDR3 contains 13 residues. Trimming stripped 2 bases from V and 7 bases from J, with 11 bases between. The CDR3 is CASSLQGLRTQYF. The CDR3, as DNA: TGTGCCAGCAGCTTACAGGGTTTGAGGACCCAGTACTTC. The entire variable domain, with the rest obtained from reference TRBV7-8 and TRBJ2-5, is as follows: GAGVSQSPRYKVAKRGQDVALRCDPISGHVSLFWYQQALGQGPEFLTYFQNEAQLDKSGLPSDRFFAERPEGSVSTLKIQRTQQEDSAVYLCASSLQGLRTQYFGPGTRLLVL.

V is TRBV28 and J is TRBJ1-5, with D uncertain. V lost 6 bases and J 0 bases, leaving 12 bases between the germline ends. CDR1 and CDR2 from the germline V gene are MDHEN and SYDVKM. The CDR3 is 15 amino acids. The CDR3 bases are TGTGCCAGCAGCATTCGACCGTTTAGCAATCAGCCCCAGCATTTT. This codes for CASSIRPFSNQPQHF.

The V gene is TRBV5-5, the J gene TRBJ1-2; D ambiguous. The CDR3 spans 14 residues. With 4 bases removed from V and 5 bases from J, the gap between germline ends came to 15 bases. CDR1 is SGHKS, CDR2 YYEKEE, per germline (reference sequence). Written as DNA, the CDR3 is TGTGCCAGCAGCCTGACGGAAGCGGGGTATGGCTACACCTTC. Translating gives CASSLTEAGYGYTF.

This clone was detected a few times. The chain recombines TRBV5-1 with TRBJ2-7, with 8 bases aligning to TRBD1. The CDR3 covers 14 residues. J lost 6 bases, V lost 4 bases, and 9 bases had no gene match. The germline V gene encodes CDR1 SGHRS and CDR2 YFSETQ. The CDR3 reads CASSPDREMSEQYF. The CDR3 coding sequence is TGCGCCAGCAGCCCGGACAGGGAAATGTCCGAGCAGTACTTC.

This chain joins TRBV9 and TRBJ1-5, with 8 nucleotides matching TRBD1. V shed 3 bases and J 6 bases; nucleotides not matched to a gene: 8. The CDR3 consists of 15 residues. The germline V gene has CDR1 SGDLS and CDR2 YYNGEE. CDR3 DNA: TGTGCCAGCAGCGAGACAGGGGCCAGCCTTCAGCCCCAGCATTTT. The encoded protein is CASSETGASLQPQHF.

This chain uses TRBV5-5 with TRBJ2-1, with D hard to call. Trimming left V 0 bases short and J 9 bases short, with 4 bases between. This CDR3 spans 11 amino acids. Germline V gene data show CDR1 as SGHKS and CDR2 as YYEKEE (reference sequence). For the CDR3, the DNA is TGTGCCAGCAGCTTGGAGGTTGAGCAGTTCTTC. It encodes CASSLEVEQFF.

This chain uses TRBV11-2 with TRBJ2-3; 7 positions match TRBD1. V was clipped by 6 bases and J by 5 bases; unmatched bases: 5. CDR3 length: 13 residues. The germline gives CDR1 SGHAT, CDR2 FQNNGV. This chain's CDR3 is CASRQGTEDTQYF. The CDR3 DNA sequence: TGTGCCAGCAGGCAAGGGACAGAAGATACGCAGTATTTT. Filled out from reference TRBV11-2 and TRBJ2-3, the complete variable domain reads EAGVAQSPRYKIIEKRQSVAFWCNPISGHATLYWYQQILGQGPKLLIQFQNNGVVDDSQLPKDRFSAERLKGVDSTLKIQPAKLEDSAVYLCASRQGTEDTQYFGPGTRLTVL.

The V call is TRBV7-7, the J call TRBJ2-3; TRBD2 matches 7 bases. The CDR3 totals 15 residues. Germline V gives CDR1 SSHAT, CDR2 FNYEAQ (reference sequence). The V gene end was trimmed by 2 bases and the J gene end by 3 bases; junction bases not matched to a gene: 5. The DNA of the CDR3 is TGTGCCAGCAGCTTAAATACGGGAGGTACAGATACGCAGTATTTT. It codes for CASSLNTGGTDTQYF.

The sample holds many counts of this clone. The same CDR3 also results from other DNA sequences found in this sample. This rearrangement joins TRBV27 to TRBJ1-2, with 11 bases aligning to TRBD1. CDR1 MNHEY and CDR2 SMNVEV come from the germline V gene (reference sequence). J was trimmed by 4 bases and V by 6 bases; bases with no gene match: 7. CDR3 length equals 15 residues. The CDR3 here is CASRPGTGGVYGYTF. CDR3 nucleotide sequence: TGTGCCAGCAGGCCGGGGACAGGGGGAGTCTATGGCTACACCTTC.

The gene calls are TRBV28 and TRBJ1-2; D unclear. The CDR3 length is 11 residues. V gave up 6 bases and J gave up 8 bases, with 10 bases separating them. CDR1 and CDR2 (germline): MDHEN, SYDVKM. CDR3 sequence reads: CASRRTRGYTF. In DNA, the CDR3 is TGTGCCAGCAGGCGCACTCGGGGCTACACCTTC.

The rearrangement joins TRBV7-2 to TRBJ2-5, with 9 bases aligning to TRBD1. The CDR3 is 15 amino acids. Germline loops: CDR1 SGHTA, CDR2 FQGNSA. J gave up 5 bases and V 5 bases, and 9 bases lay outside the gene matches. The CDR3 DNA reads TGTGCCAGCAGCCCCCGGGACAGGGTCGGGGAGACCCAGTACTTC. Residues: CASSPRDRVGETQYF.

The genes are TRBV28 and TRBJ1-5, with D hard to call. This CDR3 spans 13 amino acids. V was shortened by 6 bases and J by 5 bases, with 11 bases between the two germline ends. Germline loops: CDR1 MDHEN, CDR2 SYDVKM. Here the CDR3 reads CASRWFGDQPQHF. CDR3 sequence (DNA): TGTGCCAGCAGATGGTTCGGCGATCAGCCCCAGCATTTT. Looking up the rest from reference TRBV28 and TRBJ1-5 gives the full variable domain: DVKVTQSSRYLVKRTGEKVFLECVQDMDHENMFWYRQDPGLGLRLIYFSYDVKMKEKGDIPEGYSVSREKKERFSLILESASTNQTSMYLCASRWFGDQPQHFGDGTRLSIL.

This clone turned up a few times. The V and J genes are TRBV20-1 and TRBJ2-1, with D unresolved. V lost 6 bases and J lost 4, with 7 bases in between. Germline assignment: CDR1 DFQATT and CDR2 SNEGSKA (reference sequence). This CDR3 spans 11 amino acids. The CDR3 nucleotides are TGCAGTGCAGCCCCTTACAATGAGCAGTTCTTC. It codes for CSAAPYNEQFF.

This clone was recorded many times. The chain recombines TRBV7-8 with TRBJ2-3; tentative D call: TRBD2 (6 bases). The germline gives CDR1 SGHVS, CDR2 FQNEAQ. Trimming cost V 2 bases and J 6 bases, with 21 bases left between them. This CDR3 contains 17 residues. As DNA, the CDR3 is TGTGCCAGCAGCTTATCGGAGCGGGTTTTCTGGGGGGATACGCAGTATTTT. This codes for CASSLSERVFWGDTQYF. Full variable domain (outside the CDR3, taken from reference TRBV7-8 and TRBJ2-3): GAGVSQSPRYKVAKRGQDVALRCDPISGHVSLFWYQQALGQGPEFLTYFQNEAQLDKSGLPSDRFFAERPEGSVSTLKIQRTQQEDSAVYLCASSLSERVFWGDTQYFGPGTRLTVL.

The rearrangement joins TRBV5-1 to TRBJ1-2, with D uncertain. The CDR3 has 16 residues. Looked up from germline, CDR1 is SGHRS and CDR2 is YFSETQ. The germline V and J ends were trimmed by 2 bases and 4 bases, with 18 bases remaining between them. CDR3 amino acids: CASSFGSGRAGYGYTF. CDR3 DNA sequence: TGCGCCAGCAGCTTTGGATCTGGCCGGGCCGGCTATGGCTACACCTTC.

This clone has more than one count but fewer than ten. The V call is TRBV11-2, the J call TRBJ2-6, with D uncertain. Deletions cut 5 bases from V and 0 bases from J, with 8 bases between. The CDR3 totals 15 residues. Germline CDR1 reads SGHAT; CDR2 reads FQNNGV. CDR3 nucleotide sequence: TGTGCCAGCAGCCGACTTGACTCTGGGGCCAACGTCCTGACTTTC. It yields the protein CASSRLDSGANVLTF. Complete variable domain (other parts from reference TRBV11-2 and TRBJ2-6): EAGVAQSPRYKIIEKRQSVAFWCNPISGHATLYWYQQILGQGPKLLIQFQNNGVVDDSQLPKDRFSAERLKGVDSTLKIQPAKLEDSAVYLCASSRLDSGANVLTFGAGSRLTVL.

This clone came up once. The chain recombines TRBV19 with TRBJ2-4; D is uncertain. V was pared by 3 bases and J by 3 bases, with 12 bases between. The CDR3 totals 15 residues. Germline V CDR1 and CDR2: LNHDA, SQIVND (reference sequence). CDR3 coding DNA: TGTGCCAGTAGTATTAGTAAGGGTGGCAAAAACATTCAGTACTTC. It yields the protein CASSISKGGKNIQYF.

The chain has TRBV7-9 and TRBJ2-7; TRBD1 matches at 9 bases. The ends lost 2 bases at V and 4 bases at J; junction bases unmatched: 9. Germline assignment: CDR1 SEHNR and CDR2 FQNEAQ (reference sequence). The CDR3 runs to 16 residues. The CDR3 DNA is TGTGCCAGCAGCTTACTTCCCGGACAGGGGACTTACGAGCAGTACTTC. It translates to CASSLLPGQGTYEQYF.

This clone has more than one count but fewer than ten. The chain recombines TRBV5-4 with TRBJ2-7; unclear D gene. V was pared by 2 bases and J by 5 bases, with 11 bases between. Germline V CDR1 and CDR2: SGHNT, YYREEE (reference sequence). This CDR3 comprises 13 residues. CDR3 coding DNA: TGTGCCAGCAGCTTTTGGCCAAGCCACGAGCAGTACTTC. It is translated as CASSFWPSHEQYF. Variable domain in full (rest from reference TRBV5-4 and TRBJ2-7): ETGVTQSPTHLIKTRGQQVTLRCSSQSGHNTVSWYQQALGQGPQFIFQYYREEENGRGNFPPRFSGLQFPNYSSELNVNALELDDSALYLCASSFWPSHEQYFGPGTRLTVT.

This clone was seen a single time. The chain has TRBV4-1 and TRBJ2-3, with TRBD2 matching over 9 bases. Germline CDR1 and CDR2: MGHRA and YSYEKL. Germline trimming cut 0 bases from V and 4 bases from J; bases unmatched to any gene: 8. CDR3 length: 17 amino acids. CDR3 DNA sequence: TGCGCCAGCAGCCAAGACCGGACTAGCGTTTATTCAGATACGCAGTATTTT. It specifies CASSQDRTSVYSDTQYF.

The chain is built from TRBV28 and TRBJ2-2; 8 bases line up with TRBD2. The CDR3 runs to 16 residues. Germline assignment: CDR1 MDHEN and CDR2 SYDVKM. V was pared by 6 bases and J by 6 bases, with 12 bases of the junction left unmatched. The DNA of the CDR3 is TGTGCCAGCAGCGCGACCGGGACTAGGGGCGCCGGGGAGCTGTTTTTT. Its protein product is CASSATGTRGAGELFF.

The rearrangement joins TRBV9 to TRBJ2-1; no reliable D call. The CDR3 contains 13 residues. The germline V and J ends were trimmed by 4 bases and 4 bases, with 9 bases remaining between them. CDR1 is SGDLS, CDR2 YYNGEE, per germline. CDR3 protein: CASSPRSYNEQFF. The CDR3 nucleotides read TGTGCCAGCAGCCCCCGGTCTTACAATGAGCAGTTCTTC.

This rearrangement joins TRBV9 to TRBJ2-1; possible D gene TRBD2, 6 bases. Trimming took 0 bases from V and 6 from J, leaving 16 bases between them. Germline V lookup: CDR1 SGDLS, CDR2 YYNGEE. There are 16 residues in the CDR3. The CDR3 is CASSVGLVERANEQFF. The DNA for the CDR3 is TGTGCCAGCAGCGTAGGACTAGTGGAGAGGGCCAATGAGCAGTTCTTC.